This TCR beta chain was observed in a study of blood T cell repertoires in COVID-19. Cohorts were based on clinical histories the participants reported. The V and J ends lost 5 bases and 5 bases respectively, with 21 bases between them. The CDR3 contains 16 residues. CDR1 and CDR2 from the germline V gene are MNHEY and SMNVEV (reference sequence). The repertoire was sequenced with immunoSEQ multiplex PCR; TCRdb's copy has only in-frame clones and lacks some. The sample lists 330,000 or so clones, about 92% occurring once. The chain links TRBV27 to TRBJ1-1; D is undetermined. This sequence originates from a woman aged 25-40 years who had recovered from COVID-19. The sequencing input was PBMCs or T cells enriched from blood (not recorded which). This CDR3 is CASSPSRWVVSTEAFF. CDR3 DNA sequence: TGTGCCAGCAGTCCTTCTAGGTGGGTCGTGAGTACTGAAGCTTTCTTT.